What follows describes a single T cell receptor beta chain. Its antigen remains unidentified. This sample was included in a study of siplizumab effects on memory and regulatory T cells. The study, taken as a whole, reports: Poor capture below about 10^-5 frequency left most alloreactive clones unmapped to unstimulated subsets. Suppressive function of proliferating Tregs from siplizumab cultures was not confirmed. Naive T cells appeared more diverse than memory cells and seemed to be major alloresponse contributors.

Trimming removed 0 bases from V and 0 bases from J, with 6 bases in between. This CDR3 is built from 15 residues. Per the germline V gene, CDR1 is GTSNPN and CDR2 is SVGIG (reference sequence). Method: immunoSEQ multiplex PCR; TCRdb's copy keeps in-frame clones and lacks some. The table has about 27,000 clones, roughly 84% seen once. This rearrangement joins TRBV30 to TRBJ1-6, with D perhaps matching TRBD1 (5 bases). The sequenced material came from memory CD4+ T cells sorted from blood. This receptor was identified in a human donor in good health. CDR3 coding DNA: TGTGCCTGGAGTGTAGGGGTCTCCTATAATTCACCCCTCCACTTT. Amino acids: CAWSVGVSYNSPLHF.